Sequencing of this TCR beta chain was carried out in a study of blood T cell repertoires in COVID-19. For the study at large: From the United States, Italy and Spain came samples of acute and convalescent COVID-19.

Recovered Cohort 3 donors showed two negative PCRs, clearance, or symptom resolution. The CDR3 totals 14 residues. As handled by the study authors: Quantification of nucleated cells was approximated via reference gene primer amplification. This table comes from immunoSEQ multiplex PCR, and its TCRdb copy is limited to in-frame clones, with some not included. V, J and clone size derive from that table, while D and trimming were established from the DNA sequence. The sample shows a few hundred thousand clones, just under 90% of them seen only once. This chain joins TRBV21-1 and TRBJ2-2; the D call in the table, TRBD1, was not verified against the DNA. TRBV21-1 is recorded as a pseudogene. This TCR came from a man aged 25-40 years who had recovered from COVID-19. The sequenced sample was PBMCs or T cells enriched from blood (not recorded which). The chain's CDR3 is CASRRTAHGGELFF. CDR3 in DNA: TGTGCCAGCAGAAGGACAGCTCATGGCGGGGAGCTGTTTTTT.